This TCR beta chain was sequenced in a study of regulatory T cells in long-lasting Graves disease. Whole-study results and caveats: Accuracy might have suffered from few samples. Repertoires from persistent disease leaned toward TRBV28, TRBJ1-2 and TRBJ2-5. Newly diagnosed patients shared about a thousand public clonotypes; persistent patients shared approximately 2,900.

Arm-PCR of CDR3 regions and iRepertoire HTBI primers were the basis on which TCR beta libraries were built. TCRdb analysed the multiplex PCR reads with MiXCR anew, one entry per CDR3 protein. The table records a few hundred thousand distinct CDR3 sequences, 20% to 25% of them present only once. In the case of this clonotype: Its cognate antigen is unknown.

Time point: newly diagnosed GD, antithyroid drugs for less than 3 months. Extracted PBMC RNA gave rise to the TCR library. From germline, CDR1 is GTSNPN and CDR2 SVGIG (reference sequence). The CDR3 length is 16 residues. V trimming: 4 bases; J trimming: 5 bases; junction bases outside the gene matches: 14. The clonotype originates from a female donor with Graves disease. The genes are TRBV30 and TRBJ2-7; TRBD1 aligns across 10 bases. The sample consisted of peripheral blood mononuclear cells (PBMCs), taken at new diagnosis, from a patient treated with antithyroid drugs. Here the CDR3 reads CAWMGPGQGTLHEQYF. CDR3 nucleotide sequence: TGTGCCTGGATGGGTCCGGGACAGGGGACCCTCCACGAGCAGTACTTC. Full variable domain (rest looked up from reference TRBV30 and TRBJ2-7): SQTIHQWPATLVQPVGSPLSLECTVEGTSNPNLYWYRQAAGRGLQLLFYSVGIGQISSEVPQNLSASRPQDRQFILSSKKLLLSDSGFYLCAWMGPGQGTLHEQYFGPGTRLTVT.